These 20 T cell receptor beta chains originate from one sample sequenced in a study of T cell responses to AZD1222 COVID-19 vaccine. Clones were sequenced by immunoSEQ multiplex PCR, and TCRdb holds only the in-frame ones, with some missing. The data contain fewer than 90,000 clones, about 88% of them singletons. Sequenced material: peripheral blood, taken 28 days after the second AZD1222 dose. The receptors shown here come from an adult who received the AZD1222 COVID-19 vaccine.

The chain joins TRBV9 to TRBJ2-3; 8 bases are a match to TRBD2. The CDR3 has 14 residues. CDR1 is SGDLS and CDR2 is YYNGEE in the germline V gene. J was trimmed by 3 bases and V by 4 bases; bases with no gene match: 4. The CDR3 sequence is CASSLRLATDTQYF. CDR3 coding DNA: TGTGCCAGCAGCCTCAGACTAGCGACAGATACGCAGTATTTT.

This chain connects TRBV5-8 to TRBJ2-1; D possibly corresponds to TRBD2 (5 bases). Looked up from germline, CDR1 is SGHTS and CDR2 is YDEGEE. There are 14 residues in the CDR3. V was pared by 1 base and J by 5 bases, with 10 bases between. The CDR3 coding sequence is TGTGCCAGCAGCTTGTTCCGGGGAGACAATGAGCAGTTCTTC. It codes for CASSLFRGDNEQFF.

This clone was recorded only once. The rearrangement links TRBV27 to TRBJ1-2, with TRBD1 matching over 9 bases. The V and J ends lost 7 bases and 2 bases, in that order; junction bases with no gene match: 5. The CDR3 runs to 14 residues. CDR1 MNHEY and CDR2 SMNVEV come from the germline V gene (reference sequence). The CDR3 DNA reads as TGTGCCAGCACCCACGGGACAGGGAACTATGGCTACACCTTC. Translated: CASTHGTGNYGYTF.

The V and J genes are TRBV30 and TRBJ2-7; D is possibly TRBD1 (5 bases). The CDR3 is made up of 12 amino acids. Germline V gene sequence: CDR1 GTSNPN, CDR2 SVGIG (reference sequence). V was cut by 3 bases and J by 3 bases, with 9 bases left in between. The CDR3 DNA reads as TGTGCCTGGAGCAAGGGGCGCTACGAGCAGTACTTC. Translating gives CAWSKGRYEQYF.

This chain connects TRBV6-5 to TRBJ1-3; 8 bases match TRBD1. CDR1 is MNHEY and CDR2 is SVGAGI in the germline V gene. V shed 5 bases, J shed 0 bases, and the junction held 3 bases outside the gene matches. The CDR3 length is 15 residues. The CDR3 is CASSKTGGSGNTIYF. The CDR3 DNA is TGTGCCAGCAGTAAAACAGGGGGCTCTGGAAACACCATATATTTT.

The genes are TRBV25-1 and TRBJ2-1, with a weak D call TRBD2 (5 bases). CDR1 is MGHDK and CDR2 is SYGVNS in the germline V gene. The V end was cut by 7 bases, the J end by 6 bases, with 13 bases between. CDR3 length: 13 residues. This CDR3 is CASTGRGGNEQFF. The CDR3 DNA follows: TGTGCCAGCACGGGTCGAGGAGGCAATGAGCAGTTCTTC.

The chain is built from TRBV2 and TRBJ1-5; maybe TRBD1 (5 bases). The CDR3 contains 19 residues. Trimming stripped 6 bases from V and 0 bases from J, with 24 bases between. Germline V CDR1 and CDR2: SNHLY, FYNNEI. The CDR3 protein is CASSDPPGLSTISNQPQHF. In nucleotides, the CDR3 is TGTGCCAGCAGCGACCCGCCGGGACTTAGCACCATTAGCAATCAGCCCCAGCATTTT.

The chain has TRBV6-2 or TRBV6-3 and TRBJ2-5; 15 nucleotides align to TRBD2. From germline, CDR1 is MNHEY and CDR2 SVGEGT. The CDR3 loop spans 15 amino acids. V trimming: 4 bases; J trimming: 5 bases; junction bases outside the gene matches: 2. The CDR3 sequence is CASSWTSGGAETQYF. Written as DNA, the CDR3 is TGTGCCAGCAGTTGGACTAGCGGGGGGGCCGAGACCCAGTACTTC.

This sequence joins TRBV5-4 and TRBJ2-2; 10 bases line up with TRBD1. In germline, CDR1 is SGHNT, CDR2 YYREEE (reference sequence). J gave up 5 bases and V 3 bases, and 1 base lay outside the gene matches. The CDR3 spans 14 residues. This chain's CDR3 is CASSWDRGTGELFF. The CDR3 nucleotides are TGTGCCAGCAGCTGGGACAGGGGAACCGGGGAGCTGTTTTTT.

The genes are TRBV15 and TRBJ1-1; no firm D call. V dropped 0 bases and J dropped 0 bases, with 5 bases sitting between them. The CDR3 length is 14 residues. CDR1 is LNHNV and CDR2 is YYDKDF in the germline V gene (reference sequence). The CDR3 region has the DNA TGTGCCACCAGCAGAGATCGGGTGAACACTGAAGCTTTCTTT. Amino acid sequence: CATSRDRVNTEAFF.

This chain uses TRBV10-1 with TRBJ2-3, with TRBD2 matching over 9 bases. The germline gives CDR1 WNHNN, CDR2 SYGVQD (reference sequence). The CDR3 length is 15 residues. The trim removed 7 bases at V and 2 bases at J, leaving 7 bases unmatched. The CDR3 DNA follows: TGCGCCAGCACCAAGACTAGCGGCTACACAGATACGCAGTATTTT. As protein: CASTKTSGYTDTQYF.

The genes are TRBV18 and TRBJ2-2; 7 nucleotides match TRBD2. This CDR3 spans 19 amino acids. Losses at the gene ends were 2 bases for V and 0 bases for J; bases not matched to a gene: 12. Germline loops: CDR1 KGHSH, CDR2 LQKENI. The DNA of the CDR3 is TGTGCCAGCTCACCAAGGGTCACGCCAGGGACTACGAACACCGGGGAGCTGTTTTTT. Its protein product is CASSPRVTPGTTNTGELFF.

This chain joins TRBV10-3 and TRBJ2-3; TRBD1 matches at 11 bases. The CDR3 extends over 16 amino acids. The trim removed 7 bases at V and 2 bases at J, leaving 8 bases unmatched. Germline CDR1 is ENHRY and CDR2 is SYGVKD. The CDR3 spells CAINPGQGAVTDTQYF. Here the CDR3 DNA reads TGTGCCATCAATCCCGGACAGGGGGCAGTCACAGATACGCAGTATTTT.

This clone has more than one count but fewer than ten. Within the sample, other DNA sequences also encode this same CDR3. The rearrangement uses TRBV30 and TRBJ2-7; D could derive from TRBD1 or TRBD2 (5 bases each). V dropped 5 bases and J dropped 3 bases, with 11 bases sitting between them. The CDR3 is 12 amino acids. From germline, CDR1 is GTSNPN and CDR2 SVGIG (reference sequence). The CDR3 DNA sequence: TGTGCCTGGGGGACGGGGAACTACGAGCAGTACTTC. Residues: CAWGTGNYEQYF.

The chain links TRBV7-9 to TRBJ1-2; D is perhaps TRBD1 (6 bases). V shed 7 bases and J shed 4 bases, with 19 bases lying between them. The CDR3 extends over 15 amino acids. Per germline, CDR1 SEHNR and CDR2 FQNEAQ (reference sequence). Here the CDR3 reads CASTEGGGHPYGYTF. The CDR3 coding sequence is TGTGCCAGCACCGAGGGGGGAGGCCATCCCTATGGCTACACCTTC.

V gene TRBV24-1 combines with J gene TRBJ1-2, with D possibly TRBD1 on 6 matching bases. Germline-derived CDR1 and CDR2 are KGHDR and SFDVKD. V gave up 7 bases and J gave up 6 bases, with 14 bases separating them. The CDR3 contains 13 residues. The CDR3 coding sequence is TGTGCCACCAGCCACAGGGCGGCCAATGGCTACACCTTC. Translated, it gives CATSHRAANGYTF.

The chain recombines TRBV5-1 with TRBJ1-3; TRBD1 matches 8 bases. Germline V gene data show CDR1 as SGHRS and CDR2 as YFSETQ. Trimming cost V 4 bases and J 0 bases; bases outside gene matches: 3. CDR3 length equals 15 residues. The CDR3 spells CASSGTGSSGNTIYF. CDR3 in DNA: TGCGCCAGCAGCGGGACAGGAAGCTCTGGAAACACCATATATTTT.

The chain has TRBV14 and TRBJ2-5; D may be TRBD2 (6 bases). The V gene lost 4 bases and the J gene lost 4 bases, with 19 bases spanning the gap. This CDR3 comprises 16 residues. Per germline, CDR1 SGHDN and CDR2 FVKESK. The CDR3 region is CASSRPAGLARETQYF. The CDR3, as DNA: TGTGCCAGCAGCCGCCCCGCGGGGCTAGCAAGAGAGACCCAGTACTTC.

The CDR3 DNA follows: TGTGCCAGTACCCCCGGGACAGGGGGCTGGAGCACTGAAGCTTTCTTT. Translated, it gives CASTPGTGGWSTEAFF. V gene TRBV25-1 combines with J gene TRBJ1-1, with 12 nucleotides matching TRBD1. J was trimmed by 4 bases and V by 9 bases; bases with no gene match: 12. This CDR3 spans 16 amino acids. The germline V gene encodes CDR1 MGHDK and CDR2 SYGVNS.

This chain uses TRBV5-4 with TRBJ1-1; D possibly corresponds to TRBD1 (5 bases). This CDR3 is 14 amino acids long. The ends were cut back, 4 bases at V and 3 bases at J, with 13 bases in the middle. CDR1 and CDR2 from the germline V gene are SGHNT and YYREEE (reference sequence). The DNA of the CDR3 is TGTGCCAGCAGCCCACCGGGCAGGGACACTGAAGCTTTCTTT. As protein: CASSPPGRDTEAFF.